The 10 T cell receptor beta chains presented below share a single source sample, sequenced in a study of T cells in Graves' hyperthyroidism and ophthalmopathy. Amplified TCR beta CDR3 regions came from RNA transcripts. Initially, a first-round RT-PCR of the TCR CDR3 employed the HTBI primer set. TCRdb ran MiXCR on the multiplex PCR reads and lists one entry per CDR3 protein. The data hold around 280,000 distinct CDR3 sequences, with approximately 15% observed a single time. Sequencing used blood. The source is a woman aged 40 to 50 with Graves' hyperthyroidism.

This clonotype has just a few counts. This sequence may be a read error, since a much larger clone differs from it by one base. J is TRBJ1-1 and V is TRBV6-2 or TRBV6-3, with D possibly matching TRBD1 (5 bases). The germline CDR1 and CDR2 sequences are MNHEY and SVGEGT. This CDR3 is built from 14 residues. The DNA of the CDR3 is TGTGCCAGCAGTTACTCAGAGGGGAACACTGAAGCTCTCTTT. The encoded protein is CASSYSEGNTEALF.

This clonotype showed up many times. This chain uses TRBV19 with TRBJ1-2; the D gene is possibly TRBD1 (6 bases). Trimming pared 5 bases from V and 3 bases from J, leaving 22 bases between. The CDR3 has 17 amino acids. Germline CDR1 and CDR2: LNHDA and SQIVND (reference sequence). The CDR3 loop is CASSRIPSLDSYYGYTF. The CDR3 nucleotides read TGTGCCAGTAGTCGCATCCCCTCCTTGGACAGCTACTATGGCTACACCTTC.

This clonotype has ten or more counts. The chain combines TRBV6-1 with TRBJ2-7; 7 bases agree with TRBD1. Germline lookup yields CDR1 MNHNS and CDR2 SASEGT. There are 14 residues in the CDR3. V trimming: 6 bases; J trimming: 5 bases; junction bases outside the gene matches: 10. DNA for the CDR3: TGTGCCAGCAGCCGGGGACAGTCTGGGAACGAGCAGTACTTC. It specifies CASSRGQSGNEQYF.

In this sample, this clonotype turned up many times. The chain combines TRBV20-1 with TRBJ2-7, with D hard to call. The J call may be wrong; the DNA end is better matched by TRBJ2-1. The germline V gene has CDR1 DFQATT and CDR2 SNEGSKA (reference sequence). CDR3 size: 12 residues. CDR3 loop: CSALDVSYEQFF. DNA of the CDR3: TGCAGTGCTTTGGACGTTTCCTACGAGCAGTTCTTC.

This clonotype was recorded at least ten times. The CDR3 coding sequence is TGTGCCACCAGTGACTGGACGGACTATGGCTACACCTTC. Amino acids: CATSDWTDYGYTF. The rearrangement links TRBV24-1 to TRBJ1-2; D not certain. With 4 bases removed from V and 3 bases from J, the gap between germline ends came to 8 bases. Germline assignment: CDR1 KGHDR and CDR2 SFDVKD. The CDR3 has 13 residues.

There are many counts of this clonotype. V is TRBV10-3 and J is TRBJ2-7; D gene uncertain. CDR1 is ENHRY and CDR2 is SYGVKD in the germline V gene. V was cut by 6 bases and J by 4 bases, with 10 bases left in between. The CDR3 contains 12 residues. CDR3 residues: CAIRDQSYEQYF. The CDR3 DNA reads TGTGCCATCAGGGACCAATCGTACGAGCAGTACTTC.

V usage is TRBV6-1 and J usage is TRBJ2-3; D not resolved. V was pared by 6 bases and J by 0 bases, with 13 bases between. The germline V gene has CDR1 MNHNS and CDR2 SASEGT. The CDR3 contains 15 residues. CDR3 coding DNA: TGTGCCAGCAGGGGGTTTGCAACTAGCACAGATACGCAGTATTTT. The encoded protein is CASRGFATSTDTQYF.

There are a few counts of this clonotype. The J gene is TRBJ1-5, the V gene TRBV28; D is unclear. CDR3 length: 12 amino acids. Trimming removed 8 bases at V and 7 bases at J, with 12 bases between. Germline CDR1 reads MDHEN; CDR2 reads SYDVKM. The CDR3 here is CASGSGNQPQHF. CDR3 DNA sequence: TGTGCCAGCGGGAGCGGAAACCAGCCCCAGCATTTT.

V and J are TRBV5-6 and TRBJ2-5, with 9 positions matching TRBD1. The CDR3 is made up of 15 amino acids. V lost 4 bases, J lost 1 base, and 5 bases stayed unmatched. Germline V gives CDR1 SGHDT, CDR2 YYEEEE. CDR3 sequence (DNA): TGTGCCAGCAGCCGAGGGACAGGGAGCCAAGAGACCCAGTACTTC. This sequence encodes CASSRGTGSQETQYF. The variable domain in full, with the rest retrieved from reference TRBV5-6 and TRBJ2-5, is DAGVTQSPTHLIKTRGQQVTLRCSPKSGHDTVSWYQQALGQGPQFIFQYYEEEERQRGNFPDRFSGHQFPNYSSELNVNALLLGDSALYLCASSRGTGSQETQYFGPGTRLLVL.

Points on this clonotype: This sequence may be a read error, since a much larger clone differs from it by one base. The chain recombines TRBV13 with TRBJ2-7, with 9 nucleotides matching TRBD2. The CDR3 has 16 residues. Germline lookup yields CDR1 PRHDT and CDR2 FYEKMQ (reference sequence). The CDR3 protein is CASRGTASGISYEQHF. The CDR3 DNA follows: TGTGCCAGCAGAGGTACCGCTAGCGGGATCTCCTACGAGCAGCACTTC.